This TCR beta chain was captured in a study of shared clonotypes between healthy human individuals. Study-wide points: Generation probabilities were higher for clonotypes shared across all four sorted-subset donors than for unshared ones. Naive subsets tended to show greater estimated richness than memory subsets. Read depth was anticipated to influence clonotype sharing among donors.

Trimming pared 2 bases from V and 4 bases from J, leaving 11 bases between. Germline CDR1 is SGHKS and CDR2 is YYEKEE (reference sequence). CDR3 length: 14 amino acids. Sequencing used immunoSEQ multiplex PCR; TCRdb keeps in-frame clones, though not all of them. Among more than 1 million clones listed, around 78% were seen once. Regarding this clone: Its specificity is unknown.

Into CD45RA+ naive and CD45RA-negative memory subsets, the CD4+ cells were split. The TCR sequence derives from a man aged 18 to 30 in good health. Some clones in this sample may be carry-over from other donors' samples. Sequencing input: memory CD4+ T cells from PBMCs. Subset meaning: CD45RA-negative fraction. The chain employs TRBV5-5 and TRBJ2-3; D gene ambiguous. CDR3 sequence (DNA): TGTGCCAGCAGCTTAGCCAATCCGGCAGATACGCAGTATTTT. Protein product: CASSLANPADTQYF.